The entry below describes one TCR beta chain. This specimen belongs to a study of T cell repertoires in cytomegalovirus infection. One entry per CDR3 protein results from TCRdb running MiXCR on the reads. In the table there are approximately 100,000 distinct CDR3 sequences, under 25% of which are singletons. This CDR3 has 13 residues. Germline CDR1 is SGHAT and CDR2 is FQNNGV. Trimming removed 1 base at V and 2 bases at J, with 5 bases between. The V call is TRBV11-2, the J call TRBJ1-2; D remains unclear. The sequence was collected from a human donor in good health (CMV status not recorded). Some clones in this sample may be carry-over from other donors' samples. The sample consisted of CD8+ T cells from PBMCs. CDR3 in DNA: TGTGCCAGCAGCTTAGGCAGAAACTATGGCTACACCTTC. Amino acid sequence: CASSLGRNYGYTF. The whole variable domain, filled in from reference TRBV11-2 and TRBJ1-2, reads EAGVAQSPRYKIIEKRQSVAFWCNPISGHATLYWYQQILGQGPKLLIQFQNNGVVDDSQLPKDRFSAERLKGVDSTLKIQPAKLEDSAVYLCASSLGRNYGYTFGSGTRLTVV.